The 2 T cell receptor beta chains listed next were all sequenced from one sample in a study of regulatory T cells in long-lasting Graves disease. Time point of the sample: newly diagnosed GD, antithyroid drugs for less than 3 months. The TCR library used RNA extracted from PBMCs. To make TCR beta libraries, researchers used iRepertoire HTBI primers and Arm-PCR of CDR3 regions. One entry per CDR3 protein, called by TCRdb with MiXCR from the multiplex PCR reads. The sample holds a few hundred thousand distinct CDR3 sequences; roughly 17% are singletons and the top ten take roughly 29%. The sample was also reused in another study, on T cells in Graves' hyperthyroidism and ophthalmopathy.

Material: peripheral blood mononuclear cells (PBMCs), obtained at new diagnosis, from a patient treated with antithyroid drugs. The receptor set was obtained from a man aged 40-55 years with Graves disease.

In this sample, this clonotype turned up a few times. The rearrangement uses TRBV4-2 and TRBJ1-3, with a weak D call TRBD1 (5 bases). The V and J ends lost 3 bases and 0 bases respectively, with 6 bases between them. The germline CDR1 and CDR2 sequences are LGHNA and YNFKEQ. The CDR3 is 14 residues long. CDR3 in DNA: TGTGCCAGCAGCCATGACAGCTCTGGAAACACCATATATTTT. Translated, it gives CASSHDSSGNTIYF.

A remark on this clonotype: At one of its ends the junction is not consistent with the germline gene, which may arise from a read error. This sequence joins TRBV9 and TRBJ1-1, with D possibly matching TRBD1 (6 bases). The CDR3 covers 13 residues. Germline loops: CDR1 SGDLS, CDR2 YYNGEE. The CDR3 spells CAGSVGGNTEAFF. Here the CDR3 DNA reads TGTGCCGGCAGCGTAGGGGGGAACACTGAAGCTTTCTTT.